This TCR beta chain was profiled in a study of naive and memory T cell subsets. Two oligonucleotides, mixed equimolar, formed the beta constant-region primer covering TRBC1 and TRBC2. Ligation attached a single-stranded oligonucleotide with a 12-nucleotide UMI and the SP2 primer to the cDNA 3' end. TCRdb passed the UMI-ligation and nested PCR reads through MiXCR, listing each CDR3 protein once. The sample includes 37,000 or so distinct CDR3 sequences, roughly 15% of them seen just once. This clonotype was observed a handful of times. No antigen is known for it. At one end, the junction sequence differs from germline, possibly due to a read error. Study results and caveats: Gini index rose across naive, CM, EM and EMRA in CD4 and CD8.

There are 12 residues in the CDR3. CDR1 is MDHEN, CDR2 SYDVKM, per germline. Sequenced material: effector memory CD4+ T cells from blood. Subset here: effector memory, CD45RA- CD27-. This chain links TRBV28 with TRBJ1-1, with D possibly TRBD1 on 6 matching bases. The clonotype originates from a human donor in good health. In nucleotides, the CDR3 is TGTGCCAGCAGTTTAGGACAGAGAAGTCTTCCATTT. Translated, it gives CASSLGQRSLPF.